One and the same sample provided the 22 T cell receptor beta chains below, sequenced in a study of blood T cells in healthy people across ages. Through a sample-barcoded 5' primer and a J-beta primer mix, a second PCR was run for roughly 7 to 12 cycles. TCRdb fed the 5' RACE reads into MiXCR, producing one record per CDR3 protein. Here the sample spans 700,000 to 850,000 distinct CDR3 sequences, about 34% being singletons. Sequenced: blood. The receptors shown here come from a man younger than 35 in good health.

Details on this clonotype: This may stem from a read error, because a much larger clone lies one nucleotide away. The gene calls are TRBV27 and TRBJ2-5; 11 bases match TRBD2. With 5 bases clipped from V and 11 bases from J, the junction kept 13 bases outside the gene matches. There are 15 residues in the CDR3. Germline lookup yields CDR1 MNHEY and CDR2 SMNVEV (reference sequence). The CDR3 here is CASSPLSGGANEQYF. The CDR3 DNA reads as TGTGCCAGCAGTCCCCTTAGCGGGGGGGCGAATGAGCAGTACTTC.

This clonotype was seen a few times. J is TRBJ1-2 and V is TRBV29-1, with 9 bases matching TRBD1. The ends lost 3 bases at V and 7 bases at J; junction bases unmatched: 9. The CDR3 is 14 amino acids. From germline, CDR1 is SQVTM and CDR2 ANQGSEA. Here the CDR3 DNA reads TGCAGCGTTGATAGCGGGACAGGGTTGTGTGGCTACACCTTC. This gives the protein CSVDSGTGLCGYTF.

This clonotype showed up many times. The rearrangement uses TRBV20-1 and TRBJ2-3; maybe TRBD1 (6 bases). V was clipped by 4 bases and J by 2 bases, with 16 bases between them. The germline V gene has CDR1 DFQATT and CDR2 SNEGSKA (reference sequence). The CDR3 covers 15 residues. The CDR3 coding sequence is TGCAGTGCTAACCCAGGGACACTTCACACAGATACGCAGTATTTT. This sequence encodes CSANPGTLHTDTQYF.

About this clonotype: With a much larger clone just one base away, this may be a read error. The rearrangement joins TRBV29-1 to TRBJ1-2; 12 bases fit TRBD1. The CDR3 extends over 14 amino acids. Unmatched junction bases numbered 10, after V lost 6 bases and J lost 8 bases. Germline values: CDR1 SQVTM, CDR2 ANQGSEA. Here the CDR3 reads CSVSGTGGSGGYTF. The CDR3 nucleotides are TGCAGCGTCTCCGGGACAGGGGGCTCGGGGGGCTACACCTTC.

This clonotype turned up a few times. The CDR3 DNA reads TGTGCCAGCAGCTTAAGCCTCCGGAAGGATACGCAGTATTTT. This translates into CASSLSLRKDTQYF. The gene calls are TRBV7-3 and TRBJ2-3; D gene uncertain. The germline V gene has CDR1 SGHTA and CDR2 FQGTGA. Between the trimmed V and J ends, which lost 1 base and 6 bases, there was a span of 11 bases. The CDR3 totals 14 residues.

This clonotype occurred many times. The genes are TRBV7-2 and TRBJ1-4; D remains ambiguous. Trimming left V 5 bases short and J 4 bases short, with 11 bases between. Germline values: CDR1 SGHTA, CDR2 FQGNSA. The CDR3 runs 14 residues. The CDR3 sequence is CASSPVANNEKLFF. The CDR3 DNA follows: TGTGCCAGCAGCCCGGTGGCCAATAATGAAAAACTGTTTTTT.

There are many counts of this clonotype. CDR3 sequence reads: CASSQRNTRVEYEQYF. CDR3 DNA sequence: TGCGCCAGCAGCCAACGAAATACCAGGGTTGAGTACGAGCAGTACTTC. The chain couples TRBV4-1 to TRBJ2-7; a weak D match, TRBD1 (5 bases). The CDR3 is 16 amino acids. V was shortened by 2 bases and J by 4 bases, with 18 bases between the two germline ends. Germline CDR1 is MGHRA and CDR2 is YSYEKL.

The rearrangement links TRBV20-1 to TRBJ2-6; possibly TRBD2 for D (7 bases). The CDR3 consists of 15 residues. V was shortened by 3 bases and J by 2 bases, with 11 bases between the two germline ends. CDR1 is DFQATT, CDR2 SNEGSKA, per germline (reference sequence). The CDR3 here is CSASVGGPGANVLTF. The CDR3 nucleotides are TGCAGTGCTAGTGTCGGGGGGCCTGGGGCCAACGTCCTGACTTTC.

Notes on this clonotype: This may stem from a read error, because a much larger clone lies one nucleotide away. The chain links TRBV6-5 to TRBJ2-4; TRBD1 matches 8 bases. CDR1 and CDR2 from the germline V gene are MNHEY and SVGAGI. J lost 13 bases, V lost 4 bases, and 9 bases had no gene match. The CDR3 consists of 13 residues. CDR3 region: CASSSRQGNEQYF. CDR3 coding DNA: TGTGCCAGCAGTTCCCGACAGGGGAATGAGCAGTACTTC.

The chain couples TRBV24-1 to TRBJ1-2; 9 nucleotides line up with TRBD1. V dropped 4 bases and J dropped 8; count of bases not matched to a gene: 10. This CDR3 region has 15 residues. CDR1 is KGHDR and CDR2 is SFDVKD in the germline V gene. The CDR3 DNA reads TGTGCCACCAGTGAGGGTACAGGGGGCGTTGACGGCTACACCTTC. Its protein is CATSEGTGGVDGYTF.

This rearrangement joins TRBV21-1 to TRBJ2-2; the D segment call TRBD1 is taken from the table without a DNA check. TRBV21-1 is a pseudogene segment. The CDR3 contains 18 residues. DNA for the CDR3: TGTGCCAGCAGCAAAGCGGCGAGGGGACAGGGTGGCACCGGGGAGCTGTTTTTT. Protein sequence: CASSKAARGQGGTGELFF.

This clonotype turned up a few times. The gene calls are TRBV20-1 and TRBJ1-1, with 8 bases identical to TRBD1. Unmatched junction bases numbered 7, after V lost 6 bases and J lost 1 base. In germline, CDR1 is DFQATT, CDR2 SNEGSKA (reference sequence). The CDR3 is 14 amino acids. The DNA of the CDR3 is TGCAGTGCCAAACTAGGGACAGGGAACACTGAAGCTTTCTTT. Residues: CSAKLGTGNTEAFF.

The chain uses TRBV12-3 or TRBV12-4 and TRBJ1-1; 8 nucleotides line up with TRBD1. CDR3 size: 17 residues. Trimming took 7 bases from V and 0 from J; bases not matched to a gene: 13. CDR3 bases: TGTGCCAGCACCAATCTCCCTGCGGGACAGGTGAACACTGAAGCTTTCTTT. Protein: CASTNLPAGQVNTEAFF.

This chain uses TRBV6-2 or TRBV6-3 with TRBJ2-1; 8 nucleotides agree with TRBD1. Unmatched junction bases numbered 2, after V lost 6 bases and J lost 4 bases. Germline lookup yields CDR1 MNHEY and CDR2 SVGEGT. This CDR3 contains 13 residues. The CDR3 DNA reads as TGTGCCAGCAGGGACAGGGTATACAATGAGCAGTTCTTC. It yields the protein CASRDRVYNEQFF.

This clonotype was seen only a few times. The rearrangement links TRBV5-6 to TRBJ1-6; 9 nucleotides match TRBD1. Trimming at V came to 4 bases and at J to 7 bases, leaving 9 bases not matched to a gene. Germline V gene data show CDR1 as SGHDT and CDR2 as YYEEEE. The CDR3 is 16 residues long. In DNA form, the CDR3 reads TGTGCCAGCAGCGGAGGACAGGGGAGGATGAATTCACCCCTCCACTTT. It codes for CASSGGQGRMNSPLHF.

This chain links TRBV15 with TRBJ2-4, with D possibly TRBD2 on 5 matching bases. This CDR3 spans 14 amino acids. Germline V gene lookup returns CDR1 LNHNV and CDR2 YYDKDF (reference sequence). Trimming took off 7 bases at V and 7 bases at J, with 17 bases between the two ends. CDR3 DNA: TGTGCCACCAAAAATCCCGAGGGTAGGAACATTCAGTACTTC. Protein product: CATKNPEGRNIQYF.

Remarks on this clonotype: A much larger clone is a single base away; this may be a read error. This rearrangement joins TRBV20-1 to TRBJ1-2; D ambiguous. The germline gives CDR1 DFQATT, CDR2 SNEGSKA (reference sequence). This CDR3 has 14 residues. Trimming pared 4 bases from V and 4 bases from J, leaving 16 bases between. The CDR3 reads CSAKATALGYGYTF. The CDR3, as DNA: TGCAGTGCTAAAGCCACAGCGCTCGGCTATGGCTACACCTTC.

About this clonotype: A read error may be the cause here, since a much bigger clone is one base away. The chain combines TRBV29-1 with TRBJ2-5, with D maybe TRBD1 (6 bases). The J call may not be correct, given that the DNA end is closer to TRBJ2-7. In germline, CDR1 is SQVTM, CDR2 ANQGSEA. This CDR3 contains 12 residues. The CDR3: CSAYRDPREQYF. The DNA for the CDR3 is TGCAGCGCCTACAGGGATCCCCGCGAGCAGTACTTC.

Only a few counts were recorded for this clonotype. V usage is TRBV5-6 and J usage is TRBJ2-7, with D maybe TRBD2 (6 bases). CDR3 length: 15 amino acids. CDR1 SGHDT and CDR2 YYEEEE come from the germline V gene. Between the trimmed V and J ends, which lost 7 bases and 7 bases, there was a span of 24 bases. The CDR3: CASVFQLLNGGEQYF. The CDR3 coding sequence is TGTGCCAGCGTATTCCAACTACTAAATGGGGGGGAGCAGTACTTC.

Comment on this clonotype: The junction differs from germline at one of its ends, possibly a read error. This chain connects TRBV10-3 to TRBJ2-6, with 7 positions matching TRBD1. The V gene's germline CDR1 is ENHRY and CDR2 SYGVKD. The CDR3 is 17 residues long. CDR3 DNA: TGTGCCATCAGTGAGTCAGTTCTAACTAAGGGGGCCAACGTCCCGACTTTC. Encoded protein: CAISESVLTKGANVPTF.

CDR3 sequence (DNA): TGCGCCAGCAGCCCTAACCCGGGACTTGTAGAAAAACTGTTTTTT. This codes for CASSPNPGLVEKLFF. This rearrangement joins TRBV4-1 to TRBJ1-4; possible D gene TRBD1, 5 bases. Germline values: CDR1 MGHRA, CDR2 YSYEKL. This CDR3 comprises 15 residues. The germline V and J ends were trimmed by 4 bases and 8 bases, with 17 bases remaining between them.

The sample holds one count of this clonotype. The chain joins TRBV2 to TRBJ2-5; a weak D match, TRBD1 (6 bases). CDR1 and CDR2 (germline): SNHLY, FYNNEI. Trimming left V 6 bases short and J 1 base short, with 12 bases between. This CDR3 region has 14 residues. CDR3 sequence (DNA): TGTGCCAGCAGCCGGGACACATTCCAAGAGACCCAGTACTTC. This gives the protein CASSRDTFQETQYF. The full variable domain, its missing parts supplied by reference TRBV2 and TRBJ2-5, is EPEVTQTPSHQVTQMGQEVILRCVPISNHLYFYWYRQILGQKVEFLVSFYNNEISEKSEIFDDQFSVERPDGSNFTLKIRSTKLEDSAMYFCASSRDTFQETQYFGPGTRLLVL.